A single sample is the source of the 9 T cell receptor beta chains below, sequenced in a study of blood T cell repertoires in COVID-19. Sequenced by immunoSEQ multiplex PCR; TCRdb stores in-frame clones only, minus some. The sample lists 250,000 to 300,000 clones, around 87% occurring once. Source material: peripheral blood. Receptors originate from a man between 18 and 29 years old with active or convalescent COVID-19.

This clone was seen a few times. Different DNA sequences within this sample yield the same CDR3. J is TRBJ2-7 and V is TRBV6-1; TRBD2 agrees at 11 bases. Per germline, CDR1 MNHNS and CDR2 SASEGT. This CDR3 has 14 amino acids. J lost 3 bases, V lost 3 bases, and 1 base had no gene match. The CDR3: CASSEGLAVYEQYF. The CDR3 DNA reads TGTGCCAGCAGTGAGGGACTAGCGGTCTACGAGCAGTACTTC.

V gene TRBV9 combines with J gene TRBJ2-3; the D gene is possibly TRBD2 (7 bases). The CDR3 has 14 residues. The germline gives CDR1 SGDLS, CDR2 YYNGEE. V was pared by 8 bases and J by 2 bases, with 15 bases between. Here the CDR3 reads CASDGGHFTDTQYF. The CDR3 DNA sequence: TGTGCCAGTGACGGGGGGCATTTCACAGATACGCAGTATTTT.

The chain joins TRBV20-1 to TRBJ2-1; possibly TRBD2 for D (5 bases). V was shortened by 6 bases and J by 10 bases, with 13 bases between the two germline ends. The CDR3 is 11 amino acids. Germline CDR1 reads DFQATT; CDR2 reads SNEGSKA (reference sequence). The CDR3 is CSALRLQEQFF. CDR3 coding DNA: TGCAGTGCCCTAAGACTACAAGAGCAGTTCTTC.

This chain uses TRBV18 with TRBJ2-1, with D unclear. V was shortened by 2 bases and J by 8 bases, with 7 bases between the two germline ends. This CDR3 spans 12 amino acids. Per the germline V gene, CDR1 is KGHSH and CDR2 is LQKENI. The CDR3 sequence is CASSPEAHEQFF. In DNA, the CDR3 is TGTGCCAGCTCACCAGAGGCGCATGAGCAGTTCTTC.

This clone is a singleton in its sample. The chain is built from TRBV4-1 and TRBJ1-4; D is possibly TRBD1 (6 bases). The CDR3 runs to 17 residues. Per the germline V gene, CDR1 is MGHRA and CDR2 is YSYEKL. V was trimmed by 0 bases and J by 0 bases, leaving 11 bases between them. CDR3 sequence: CASSQDRQVATNEKLFF. In DNA, the CDR3 is TGCGCCAGCAGCCAAGATCGACAGGTGGCAACTAATGAAAAACTGTTTTTT.

V gene TRBV9 combines with J gene TRBJ2-3; the match to TRBD2 covers 8 bases. The CDR3 spans 14 residues. V lost 5 bases and J lost 3; bases outside the gene matches: 5. From germline, CDR1 is SGDLS and CDR2 YYNGEE. The CDR3 DNA reads as TGTGCCAGCAGAGGTCAGCGGGGGACAGATACGCAGTATTTT. It encodes CASRGQRGTDTQYF.

V usage is TRBV7-2 and J usage is TRBJ1-6; D is uncertain. The CDR3 loop spans 12 amino acids. Germline CDR1 is SGHTA and CDR2 is FQGNSA. V dropped 1 base and J dropped 13 bases, with 8 bases sitting between them. The CDR3 nucleotides read TGTGCCAGCAGCTTAGGCCCGCGGCCCCTCCACTTT. As protein: CASSLGPRPLHF. Full variable domain (rest looked up from reference TRBV7-2 and TRBJ1-6): GAGVSQSPSNKVTEKGKDVELRCDPISGHTALYWYRQSLGQGLEFLIYFQGNSAPDKSGLPSDRFSAERTGGSVSTLTIQRTQQEDSAVYLCASSLGPRPLHFGNGTRLTVT.

The chain couples TRBV5-6 to TRBJ2-1; TRBD2 agrees at 10 bases. Germline V CDR1 and CDR2: SGHDT, YYEEEE. The CDR3 totals 16 residues. V trimming: 3 bases; J trimming: 4 bases; junction bases outside the gene matches: 7. The CDR3 DNA follows: TGTGCCAGCAGCTACACGGGACTAGCGTCATACAATGAGCAGTTCTTC. Translation: CASSYTGLASYNEQFF.

This sequence joins TRBV5-1 and TRBJ1-1, with 9 bases identical to TRBD1. This CDR3 comprises 15 residues. V shed 4 bases, J shed 4 bases, and the junction held 8 bases outside the gene matches. Germline lookup yields CDR1 SGHRS and CDR2 YFSETQ. CDR3 in DNA: TGCGCCAGCAGCCAACAGGGGGCGCAGATCACTGAAGCTTTCTTT. This encodes CASSQQGAQITEAFF.